These T cell receptor beta chains were read from a single sample in a study of blood T cell repertoires in COVID-19. Measured with immunoSEQ multiplex PCR; TCRdb has only the in-frame clones, and not every one. The table lists around 250,000 clones, around 86% of them singletons. Sample: peripheral blood. Every receptor here comes from a woman between 65 and 79 years old with active or convalescent COVID-19. CDR3s include the opening cysteine and the closing phenylalanine or tryptophan. The D gene is left open where the match is weak. The size field is filled for only some rows; it gives once, few, many or a size class.

length: 15; size: NA; V: TRBV18; J: TRBJ1-5; D: TRBD1; CDR3: CASSPQGQGREPQHF; DNA: TGTGCCAGCTCACCGCAAGGACAGGGACGTGAGCCCCAGCATTTT
length: 13; size: once; V: TRBV6-5; J: TRBJ1-5; D: TRBD1; CDR3: CASGDRINQPQHF; DNA: TGTGCCAGCGGGGACAGGATCAATCAGCCCCAGCATTTT
length: 13; size: NA; V: TRBV12-3/TRBV12-4; J: TRBJ2-5; D: NA; CDR3: CASSLSGIETQYF; DNA: TGTGCCAGCAGTTTATCAGGGATAGAGACCCAGTACTTC
length: 17; size: NA; V: TRBV5-5; J: TRBJ1-3; D: TRBD1; CDR3: CASSFKIEGASGNTIYF; DNA: TGTGCCAGCAGCTTTAAGATCGAGGGGGCCTCTGGAAACACCATATATTTT
length: 13; size: NA; V: TRBV27; J: TRBJ1-1; D: NA; CDR3: CASSTTGRAEAFF; DNA: TGTGCCAGCTCCACAACGGGAAGGGCTGAAGCTTTCTTT
length: 13; size: NA; V: TRBV5-1; J: TRBJ1-2; D: NA; CDR3: CASSLAEGKGYTF; DNA: TGCGCCAGCAGCTTGGCAGAGGGTAAAGGCTACACCTTC
length: 14; size: NA; V: TRBV7-2; J: TRBJ1-2; D: NA; CDR3: CASSLPDSNYGYTF; DNA: TGTGCCAGCAGCTTACCGGACAGTAACTATGGCTACACCTTC
length: 14; size: once; V: TRBV2; J: TRBJ1-6; D: NA; CDR3: CASRAAEYNSPLHF; DNA: TGTGCCAGCAGAGCGGCGGAATATAATTCGCCCCTCCACTTT
length: 14; size: once; V: TRBV9; J: TRBJ1-4; D: NA; CDR3: CASSVGLPNEKLFF; DNA: TGTGCCAGCAGCGTAGGGCTCCCTAATGAAAAACTGTTTTTT
length: 18; size: NA; V: TRBV5-1; J: TRBJ1-2; D: TRBD1; CDR3: CARRGKGARGPSNYGYTF; DNA: TGCGCCAGGAGAGGTAAGGGGGCCCGTGGGCCATCTAACTATGGCTACACCTTC
length: 17; size: NA; V: TRBV24-1; J: TRBJ1-2; D: NA; CDR3: CATQGAGVGSGFYGYTF; DNA: TGTGCCACCCAGGGAGCGGGTGTGGGATCTGGGTTCTATGGCTACACCTTC
length: 11; size: once; V: TRBV29-1; J: TRBJ1-2; D: TRBD1; CDR3: CSVRDSNGYTF; DNA: TGCAGCGTTAGGGACAGTAATGGCTACACCTTC
length: 13; size: few; V: TRBV15; J: TRBJ1-5; D: NA; CDR3: CATSTRGNQPQHF; DNA: TGTGCCACCAGCACTAGGGGAAATCAGCCCCAGCATTTT